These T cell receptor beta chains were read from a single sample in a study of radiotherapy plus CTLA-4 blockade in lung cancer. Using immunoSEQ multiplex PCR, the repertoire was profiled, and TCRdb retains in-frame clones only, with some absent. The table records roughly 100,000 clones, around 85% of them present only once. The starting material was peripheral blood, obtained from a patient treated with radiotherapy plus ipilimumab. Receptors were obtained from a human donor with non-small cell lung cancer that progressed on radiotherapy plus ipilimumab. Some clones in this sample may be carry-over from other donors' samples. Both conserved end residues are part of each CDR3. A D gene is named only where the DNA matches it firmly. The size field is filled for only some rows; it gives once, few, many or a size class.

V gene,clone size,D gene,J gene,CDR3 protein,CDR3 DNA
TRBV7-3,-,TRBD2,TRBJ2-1,CASSLIGTSANNEQFF,TGTGCCAGCAGCTTAATTGGGACTAGCGCAAACAATGAGCAGTTCTTC
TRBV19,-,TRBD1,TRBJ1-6,CASSVQGSNSPLHF,TGTGCCAGTAGTGTACAGGGGTCCAATTCACCCCTCCACTTT
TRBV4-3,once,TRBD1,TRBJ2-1,CASTQGVNSYNEQFF,TGCGCCAGTACCCAGGGGGTGAACTCCTACAATGAGCAGTTCTTC
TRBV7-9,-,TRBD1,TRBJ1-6,CASSSGTGGRVSPLHF,TGTGCCAGCAGCTCGGGGACAGGGGGCAGGGTCTCACCCCTCCACTTT
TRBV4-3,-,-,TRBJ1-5,CASSPWLIERSNQPQHF,TGCGCCAGCAGCCCCTGGCTTATCGAGCGTAGCAATCAGCCCCAGCATTTT
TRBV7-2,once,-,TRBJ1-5,CASSLVGAFSNQPQHF,TGTGCCAGCAGCTTAGTGGGGGCTTTTAGCAATCAGCCCCAGCATTTT
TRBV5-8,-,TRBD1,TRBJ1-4,CASSLGDRVLFF,TGTGCCAGCAGCTTGGGTGACAGGGTGCTGTTTTTT
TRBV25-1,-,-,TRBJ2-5,CASSDQGRETQYF,TGTGCCAGCAGTGACCAGGGTCGAGAGACCCAGTACTTC
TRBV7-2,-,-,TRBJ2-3,CASSFHNTQYF,TGTGCCAGCAGCTTCCATAATACGCAGTATTTT
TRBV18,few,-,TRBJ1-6,CASSPQGLNSPLHF,TGTGCCAGCTCACCACAAGGGCTCAATTCACCCCTCCACTTT
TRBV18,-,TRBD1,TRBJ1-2,CASSQGQGPYGYTF,TGTGCCAGCTCACAGGGACAGGGGCCCTATGGCTACACCTTC
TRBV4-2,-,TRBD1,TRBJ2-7,CASSPPGTGINEQYF,TGTGCCAGCAGCCCCCCAGGGACAGGGATCAACGAGCAGTACTTC
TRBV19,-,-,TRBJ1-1,CASRGEGTEAFF,TGTGCCAGTAGAGGGGAGGGCACTGAAGCTTTCTTT
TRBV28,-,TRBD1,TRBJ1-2,CASKERGQGANYGYTF,TGTGCCAGCAAAGAGAGGGGCCAGGGGGCTAACTATGGCTACACCTTC
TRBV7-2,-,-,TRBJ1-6,CASSLDTGASYNSPLHF,TGTGCCAGCAGCTTGGATACAGGAGCCTCCTATAATTCACCCCTCCACTTT
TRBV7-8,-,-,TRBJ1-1,CASSLHRENTEAFF,TGTGCCAGCAGCCTCCACCGGGAGAACACTGAAGCTTTCTTT
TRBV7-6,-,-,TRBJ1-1,CASSLVEGNTEAFF,TGTGCCAGCAGCTTAGTAGAGGGGAACACTGAAGCTTTCTTT